This T cell receptor beta chain was recovered during a study of chemoradiotherapy in HPV16-positive cancers. Sequencing was performed with immunoSEQ multiplex PCR; in TCRdb, only in-frame clones are kept and a portion is missing. The table records around 30,000 clones, around 92% of them present only once. The CDR3 runs to 15 residues. V shed 1 base and J shed 2 bases, with 13 bases lying between them. CDR1 is SGHDT, CDR2 YYEEEE, per germline. The receptor was isolated from a human donor with HPV-associated anogenital cancer. Sample: blood, taken from a patient who underwent chemoradiotherapy. This sequence joins TRBV5-6 and TRBJ2-7, with a tentative D call TRBD1 (6 bases). The CDR3 DNA reads as TGTGCCAGCAGCTTGCAGGGGAGTACCCCCTACGAGCAGTACTTC. Translated, it gives CASSLQGSTPYEQYF.